This TCR beta chain stems from a study of shared clonotypes between healthy human individuals. Study-wide results and limits: Sampling covered blood only; tissue repertoires likely differ.

Only in-frame clones appear in the TCRdb table, and some are missing; sequencing was by immunoSEQ multiplex PCR. The sample lists around 2.1 million clones, approximately 94% occurring once. With regard to this clone: Antigen: not known.

There are 17 residues in the CDR3. CDR1 and CDR2 from the germline V gene are SEHNR and FQNEAQ (reference sequence). V lost 5 bases and J lost 2, with 20 bases in between. Naive CD8 populations comprised CD45RO-negative cells positively selected for CCR7, excluding terminally differentiated effector memory CD45RA+ cells. The chain uses TRBV7-9 and TRBJ2-3; a possible D gene is TRBD1 (5 bases). Sequencing was done on a sample of naive CD8+ T cells from PBMCs. This TCR was recovered from a man between 18 and 35 years old in good health. Some clones in this sample may be carry-over from other donors' samples. The CDR3 reads CASSPPFVGPNTDTQYF. In DNA, the CDR3 is TGTGCCAGCAGCCCCCCATTTGTGGGGCCCAACACAGATACGCAGTATTTT.